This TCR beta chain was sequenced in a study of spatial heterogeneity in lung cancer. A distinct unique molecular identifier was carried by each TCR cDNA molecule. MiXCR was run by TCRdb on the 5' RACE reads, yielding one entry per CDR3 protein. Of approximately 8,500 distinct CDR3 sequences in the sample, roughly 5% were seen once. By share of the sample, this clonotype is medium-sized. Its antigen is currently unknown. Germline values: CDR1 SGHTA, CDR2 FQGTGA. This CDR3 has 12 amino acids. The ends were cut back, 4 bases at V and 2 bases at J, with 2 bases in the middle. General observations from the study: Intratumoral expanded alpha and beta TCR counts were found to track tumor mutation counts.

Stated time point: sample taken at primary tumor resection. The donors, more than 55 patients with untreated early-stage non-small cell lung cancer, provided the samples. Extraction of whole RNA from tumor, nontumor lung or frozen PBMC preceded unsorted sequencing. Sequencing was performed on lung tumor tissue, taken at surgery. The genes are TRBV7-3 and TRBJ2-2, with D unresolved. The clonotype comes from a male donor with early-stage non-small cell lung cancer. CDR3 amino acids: CASSSNTGELFF. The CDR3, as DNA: TGTGCCAGCAGCTCAAACACCGGGGAGCTGTTTTTT. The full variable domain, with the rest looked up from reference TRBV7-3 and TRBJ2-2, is GAGVSQTPSNKVTEKGKYVELRCDPISGHTALYWYRQSLGQGPEFLIYFQGTGAADDSGLPNDRFFAVRPEGSVSTLKIQRTERGDSAVYLCASSSNTGELFFGEGSRLTVL.